This TCR beta chain derives from a study of metastatic and nonmetastatic thyroid tumors. Study at large: Across peripheral blood and tumor or nodule tissue samples taken from malignant and benign thyroid patients, the repertoires were compared with one another. Whole-study results and caveats: Reported TCR beta diversity, measured in blood and tumor, was significantly higher for malignant thyroid tumors than for benign nodules.

No patient had received any treatment before thyroid surgery. The germline gives CDR1 MNHEY, CDR2 SVGEGT. This CDR3 region has 16 residues. MiXCR re-clonotyped the PCR reads for TCRdb. This sample has around 3,500 clones, with 35% to 45% found just once. The sample holds a few counts of this clone. Its cognate antigen is unknown. At one end the junction does not follow the germline gene, possibly because of a read error. The sequence came from a male donor with papillary thyroid cancer or a benign thyroid nodule (not recorded which). Some clones in this sample may be carry-over from other donors' samples. The chain joins TRBV6-2 or TRBV6-3 to TRBJ2-7, with 10 bases that match TRBD2. The source material was adjacent normal tissue. CDR3 protein: CASSYTQLAGNYERYF. CDR3 DNA sequence: TGTGCCAGCAGTTACACCCAACTAGCGGGGAATTACGAGCGGTACTTC.